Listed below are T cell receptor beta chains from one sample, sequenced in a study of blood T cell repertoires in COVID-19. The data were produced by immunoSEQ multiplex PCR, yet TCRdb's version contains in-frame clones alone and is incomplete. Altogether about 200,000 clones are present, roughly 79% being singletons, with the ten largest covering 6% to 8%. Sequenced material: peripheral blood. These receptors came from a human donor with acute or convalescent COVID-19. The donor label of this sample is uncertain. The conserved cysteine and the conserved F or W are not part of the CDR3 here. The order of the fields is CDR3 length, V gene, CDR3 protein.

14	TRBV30	AWSNLDRGSNQPQH
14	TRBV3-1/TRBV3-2	ASSPTSGRSDGELF
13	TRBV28	ASSGGTGGAQPQH
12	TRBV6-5	ASSYSGGVTEAF
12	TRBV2	ASSRTGQGETQY
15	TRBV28	ASSIPGRQGSGNTIY
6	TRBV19	ATLTQY
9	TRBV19	ASIQGKFYT
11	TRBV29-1	SVLGGSTDTQY
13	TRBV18	ASSTRTGEGETQY
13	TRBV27	ASSLGLVSTDTQY
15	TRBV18	ASSPVGVTAGYNEQF
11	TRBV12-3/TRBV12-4	ASSQGARTEAF
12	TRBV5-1	ASSLGTSVYEQY
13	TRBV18	ASSTGGASTDTQY
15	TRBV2	ASSEALTSGREETQY
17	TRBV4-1	ASSQDRTGFTQSNQPQH
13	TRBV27	ASSLAAGLTGGYT
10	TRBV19	ASSGYSDEQY
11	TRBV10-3	ATTGTPGNTIY